The 15 T cell receptor beta chains below were found in one sample sequenced in a study of blood T cells in healthy people across ages. Using a J-beta primer mix together with a sample-barcoded 5' primer, a second PCR was run for roughly 7 to 11 cycles. One entry per CDR3 protein, called by TCRdb with MiXCR from the 5' RACE reads. The repertoire holds fewer than 800,000 distinct CDR3 sequences, with roughly 30% as singletons. Source material: blood. The receptors stem from a woman of 80 years or more in good health.

Regarding this clonotype: Possible read error: a much larger clone is one base away. The rearrangement joins TRBV28 to TRBJ2-1; D might be TRBD2 (7 bases). Germline CDR1 is MDHEN and CDR2 is SYDVKM. CDR3 length: 15 residues. Here the CDR3 DNA reads TGTACCAGCAGCGCCGGGGGGCCCGTATACAATGAGCAGTTCTTC. Its translation is CTSSAGGPVYNEQFF.

This clonotype was found many times. Here the CDR3 reads CASSPRETDTQYF. In DNA, the CDR3 is TGTGCCAGCAGCCCCAGAGAGACAGATACGCAGTATTTT. The gene calls are TRBV7-6 and TRBJ2-3; D gene unclear. CDR1 SGHVS and CDR2 FNYEAQ come from the germline V gene. V dropped 5 bases and J dropped 3 bases, with 9 bases sitting between them. This CDR3 spans 13 amino acids.

The chain uses TRBV20-1 and TRBJ2-5, with TRBD2 identical over 9 bases. Germline CDR1 is DFQATT and CDR2 is SNEGSKA (reference sequence). The CDR3 loop spans 15 amino acids. Trimming cost V 4 bases and J 4 bases; bases outside gene matches: 10. The CDR3 spells CSAIDRREGLETQYF. CDR3 DNA: TGCAGTGCTATCGACAGGCGGGAGGGCCTAGAGACCCAGTACTTC.

In this sample, this clonotype turned up a few times. The rearrangement joins TRBV6-1 to TRBJ1-5, with D possibly matching TRBD1 (6 bases). The CDR3 is 16 amino acids. CDR1 is MNHNS and CDR2 is SASEGT in the germline V gene. Trimming pared 6 bases from V and 9 bases from J, leaving 24 bases between. CDR3 sequence reads: CASSAAGGGRGRPQHF. Here the CDR3 DNA reads TGTGCCAGCAGCGCGGCGGGTGGGGGCCGGGGTCGGCCCCAGCATTTT.

This clonotype was recorded at least ten times. The rearrangement links TRBV7-9 to TRBJ1-1, with D perhaps matching TRBD1 (5 bases). V lost 5 bases, J lost 3 bases, and 13 bases lay in between. This CDR3 is built from 14 residues. CDR1 is SEHNR and CDR2 is FQNEAQ in the germline V gene (reference sequence). DNA of the CDR3: TGTGCCAGCAGCCCCGGAGGGACTTACACTGAAGCTTTCTTT. As protein: CASSPGGTYTEAFF.

Details on this clonotype: A much larger clone differs by one base, so this may be a read error. The V and J genes are TRBV5-1 and TRBJ2-5; D uncertain. V lost 1 base and J lost 1, with 8 bases in between. The CDR3 totals 14 residues. Germline CDR1 and CDR2: SGHRS and YFSETQ. CDR3 residues: CASSLSSTQETQYF. In DNA, the CDR3 is TGCGCCAGCAGCTTGAGCAGTACCCAAGAGACCCAGTACTTC.

The chain employs TRBV7-3 and TRBJ2-1, with 10 bases aligning to TRBD2. From germline, CDR1 is SGHTA and CDR2 FQGTGA. The CDR3 runs 16 residues. V was pared by 5 bases and J by 2 bases, with 6 bases of the junction left unmatched. The CDR3 here is CASSVSSGRPYNEQFF. The CDR3 nucleotides are TGTGCCAGCAGCGTGTCTAGCGGGAGACCCTACAATGAGCAGTTCTTC.

In its sample, this clonotype was seen many times. The chain joins TRBV20-1 to TRBJ2-1; 11 nucleotides match TRBD2. Germline V gene data show CDR1 as DFQATT and CDR2 as SNEGSKA (reference sequence). The J segment lost 3 bases and the V segment lost 5 bases, leaving 12 bases of the junction unmatched. The CDR3 is 17 amino acids. The CDR3 region is CSAQTSGAFRFYNEQFF. CDR3 sequence (DNA): TGCAGTGCTCAGACTAGCGGGGCTTTTCGATTCTACAATGAGCAGTTCTTC.

This chain joins TRBV3-1 and TRBJ2-7; a possible D gene is TRBD1 (5 bases). Between the trimmed V and J ends, which lost 3 bases and 9 bases, there was a span of 21 bases. The CDR3 has 15 amino acids. CDR1 is LGHDT, CDR2 YNNKEL, per germline (reference sequence). This CDR3 reads CASSQTVRRFNGQYF. As DNA, the CDR3 is TGTGCCAGCAGCCAGACAGTACGCCGGTTCAATGGGCAGTACTTC.

The CDR3 coding sequence is TGTGCCAGCAGCTTCAAACCTACTATCGATAACTATGGCTACACCTTC. Translation: CASSFKPTIDNYGYTF. The chain links TRBV7-9 to TRBJ1-2, with D unclear. CDR3 length: 16 residues. Germline values: CDR1 SEHNR, CDR2 FQNEAQ (reference sequence). V was shortened by 3 bases and J by 1 base, with 15 bases between the two germline ends.

Concerning this clonotype: Possible read error: a much larger clone is one base away. J is TRBJ2-7 and V is TRBV20-1; no clear D gene. V lost 3 bases, J lost 4 bases, and 19 bases lay in between. CDR1 is DFQATT and CDR2 is SNEGSKA in the germline V gene (reference sequence). The CDR3 is made up of 15 amino acids. CDR3 coding DNA: TGCAGTGCTAGCAGTGGGCTGGTGGGATGTTACGAGCAGTACTTC. This translates into CSASSGLVGCYEQYF.

The chain joins TRBV7-3 to TRBJ2-1, with D hard to call. The CDR3 covers 14 residues. The V gene lost 1 base and the J gene lost 5 bases, with 9 bases spanning the gap. In germline, CDR1 is SGHTA, CDR2 FQGTGA. The chain's CDR3 is CASSLIAGNNEQFF. The DNA for the CDR3 is TGTGCCAGCAGCTTAATCGCAGGAAACAATGAGCAGTTCTTC.

About this clonotype itself: This may be a read error, as it is one base from a much larger clone. The chain is built from TRBV25-1 and TRBJ2-7; TRBD1 matches at 7 bases. Per germline, CDR1 MGHDK and CDR2 SYGVNS. V lost 2 bases to trimming and J lost 7 bases; unmatched junction nucleotides: 8. The CDR3 contains 14 residues. This CDR3 reads CASSEGDRYNEQYF. The CDR3 region has the DNA TGTGCCAGCAGTGAAGGGGACAGATACAATGAGCAGTACTTC.

The sample holds many counts of this clonotype. The chain is built from TRBV20-1 and TRBJ1-5; 12 bases are shared with TRBD1. V lost 4 bases to trimming and J lost 2 bases; unmatched junction nucleotides: 12. CDR3 size: 18 residues. Germline CDR1 reads DFQATT; CDR2 reads SNEGSKA (reference sequence). CDR3 region: CSATPRDRGRFRNQPQHF. In nucleotides, the CDR3 is TGCAGTGCTACCCCCCGGGACAGGGGGCGATTTCGCAATCAGCCCCAGCATTTT.

The V call is TRBV29-1, the J call TRBJ1-4; 7 bases match TRBD1. V shed 6 bases, J shed 7 bases, and the junction held 8 bases outside the gene matches. The CDR3 runs to 13 residues. Germline V gene lookup returns CDR1 SQVTM and CDR2 ANQGSEA. CDR3 DNA sequence: TGCAGCGTGAGGGACAGAGAAACTGAAAAACTGTTTTTT. Amino acid sequence: CSVRDRETEKLFF.